The 28 T cell receptor beta chains given below trace back to one sample, sequenced in a study of T cell repertoires in cytomegalovirus infection. No antigen has been assigned to these receptors. Each CDR3 protein is one row after TCRdb ran MiXCR on the reads. The profile shows hundreds of thousands of distinct CDR3 sequences, roughly a third of them singletons. The specimen was cultured PBMCs, collected from culture after CMV antigen stimulation. The receptors originated from a human donor in good health (CMV status not recorded). Some clones in this sample may be carry-over from other donors' samples.

There are a few counts of this clonotype. The chain is built from TRBV4-1 and TRBJ2-7; 7 bases agree with TRBD2. The germline V gene encodes CDR1 MGHRA and CDR2 YSYEKL. After removal of 4 bases from V and 0 bases from J, the junction contained 12 bases not matched to a gene. The CDR3 consists of 17 residues. The DNA for the CDR3 is TGCGCCAGCAGCCGTTTGGGGAGCGGACTAGTCTCCTACGAGCAGTACTTC. This sequence encodes CASSRLGSGLVSYEQYF.

This clonotype was seen more than once but under ten times. This sequence joins TRBV19 and TRBJ2-3; D perhaps matches TRBD1 (5 bases). Germline loops: CDR1 LNHDA, CDR2 SQIVND (reference sequence). The CDR3 has 14 amino acids. The V end was cut by 4 bases, the J end by 1 base, with 9 bases between. The CDR3 coding sequence is TGTGCCAGTAGTACCCCCAGGGGCACAGATACGCAGTATTTT. This codes for CASSTPRGTDTQYF.

The chain joins TRBV12-3 or TRBV12-4 to TRBJ1-1; D perhaps matches TRBD1 (6 bases). The CDR3 is 12 amino acids. V was clipped by 10 bases and J by 0 bases, with 9 bases between them. The CDR3 here is CATSGVNTEAFF. DNA for the CDR3: TGTGCCACCTCAGGGGTGAACACTGAAGCTTTCTTT.

This clonotype was detected only a few times. The chain uses TRBV6-1 and TRBJ2-5; 9 nucleotides line up with TRBD2. The CDR3 consists of 14 residues. CDR1 is MNHNS and CDR2 is SASEGT in the germline V gene. With 8 bases clipped from V and 4 bases from J, the junction kept 8 bases outside the gene matches. CDR3 amino acids: CASLTRGGRETQYF. The CDR3 region has the DNA TGTGCCAGCCTCACGCGGGGGGGACGAGAGACCCAGTACTTC.

V gene TRBV19 combines with J gene TRBJ2-5; 9 nucleotides match TRBD2. The V gene's germline CDR1 is LNHDA and CDR2 SQIVND (reference sequence). This CDR3 has 16 amino acids. V gave up 1 base and J gave up 4 bases; unmatched junction bases: 7. The CDR3 nucleotides are TGTGCCAGTAGTATAGTTCCGCGGGGGGGCCGAGAGACCCAGTACTTC. Translated: CASSIVPRGGRETQYF.

This clonotype has a single count. The rearrangement uses TRBV18 and TRBJ2-7; D ambiguous. Germline V gives CDR1 KGHSH, CDR2 LQKENI. This CDR3 contains 12 residues. V was cut by 3 bases and J by 5 bases, with 8 bases left in between. In DNA, the CDR3 is TGTGCCAGCTCACCGAGAGTCGACGAGCAGTACTTC. It specifies CASSPRVDEQYF.

This clonotype was counted many times. The V and J genes are TRBV7-9 and TRBJ1-2; unclear D gene. The germline V and J ends were trimmed by 3 bases and 2 bases, with 10 bases remaining between them. Germline V gene sequence: CDR1 SEHNR, CDR2 FQNEAQ (reference sequence). This CDR3 has 14 residues. The CDR3 loop reads CASSLSLGNYGYTF. The CDR3 DNA is TGTGCCAGCAGCTTGTCCTTGGGGAACTATGGCTACACCTTC.

This chain joins TRBV7-9 and TRBJ2-3; 11 bases fit TRBD1. Trimming took 3 bases from V and 3 from J; bases not matched to a gene: 2. The CDR3 is made up of 15 amino acids. From germline, CDR1 is SEHNR and CDR2 FQNEAQ (reference sequence). The chain's CDR3 is CASSFGQGATDTQYF. The CDR3 DNA reads TGTGCCAGCAGCTTCGGACAGGGGGCGACAGATACGCAGTATTTT. Based on the CDR3 plus reference TRBV7-9 and TRBJ2-3, the full variable domain is DTGVSQNPRHKITKRGQNVTFRCDPISEHNRLYWYRQTLGQGPEFLTYFQNEAQLEKSRLLSDRFSAERPKGSFSTLEIQRTEQGDSAMYLCASSFGQGATDTQYFGPGTRLTVL.

This chain uses TRBV12-3 or TRBV12-4 with TRBJ2-1; 8 bases align to TRBD1. Trimming removed 10 bases from V and 4 bases from J; junction bases left unmatched: 12. The CDR3 extends over 15 amino acids. CDR3 protein: CATSQHRGDYNEQFF. The DNA of the CDR3 is TGTGCCACCAGCCAGCACAGGGGGGATTACAATGAGCAGTTCTTC.

This chain uses TRBV10-3 with TRBJ2-7, with TRBD1 matching 8 bases. J gave up 2 bases and V 4 bases, and 7 bases lay outside the gene matches. This CDR3 contains 15 residues. Per germline, CDR1 ENHRY and CDR2 SYGVKD. Here the CDR3 reads CAISGGRGRAYEQYF. CDR3 in DNA: TGTGCCATCAGTGGGGGCAGGGGGCGAGCCTACGAGCAGTACTTC.

The J gene is TRBJ1-2, the V gene TRBV27; D might be TRBD1 (5 bases). Germline CDR1 MNHEY, CDR2 SMNVEV (reference sequence). This CDR3 spans 12 amino acids. V gave up 8 bases and J gave up 8 bases, with 15 bases separating them. The CDR3 coding sequence is TGTGCCAGCGGGGGAGTAGGGTTCGGCTACACCTTC. This sequence encodes CASGGVGFGYTF.

This clonotype was observed at least ten times. The rearrangement links TRBV7-6 to TRBJ2-3, with TRBD2 matching 12 bases. Germline CDR1 SGHVS, CDR2 FNYEAQ. With 5 bases clipped from V and 2 bases from J, the junction kept 5 bases outside the gene matches. The CDR3 is 16 residues long. In nucleotides, the CDR3 is TGTGCCAGCAGCCCTCGGACTAGCGGGGCCACAGATACGCAGTATTTT. Translating it yields CASSPRTSGATDTQYF.

The chain links TRBV15 to TRBJ1-5, with 9 nucleotides matching TRBD1. Germline loops: CDR1 LNHNV, CDR2 YYDKDF (reference sequence). This CDR3 has 17 amino acids. V lost 5 bases to trimming and J lost 3 bases; unmatched junction nucleotides: 11. Here the CDR3 DNA reads TGTGCCACCAGCGGGAAGTTACAGGGGGCGAACAATCAGCCCCAGCATTTT. This encodes CATSGKLQGANNQPQHF.

This chain uses TRBV7-9 with TRBJ2-7; tentative D call: TRBD1 (6 bases). CDR1 SEHNR and CDR2 FQNEAQ come from the germline V gene (reference sequence). Deletions cut 2 bases from V and 5 bases from J, with 16 bases between. The CDR3 is made up of 15 amino acids. In nucleotides, the CDR3 is TGTGCCAGCAGCTTAACTTACAGGGCTGATAACGAGCAGTACTTC. It translates to CASSLTYRADNEQYF.

This sequence joins TRBV11-2 and TRBJ2-1, with TRBD2 matching over 13 bases. There are 16 residues in the CDR3. Germline V CDR1 and CDR2: SGHAT, FQNNGV. Trimming removed 1 base from V and 6 bases from J; junction bases left unmatched: 3. The CDR3 loop is CASSLARTSGSNEQFF. The DNA for the CDR3 is TGTGCCAGCAGCTTAGCCCGGACTAGCGGGAGCAATGAGCAGTTCTTC.

This chain connects TRBV11-3 to TRBJ1-4, with TRBD1 as a possible D gene (5 bases). The germline V gene encodes CDR1 SGHNT and CDR2 YENEEA. There are 16 residues in the CDR3. The V end was cut by 2 bases, the J end by 6 bases, with 16 bases between. The chain's CDR3 is CASSLPNQGWDEKLFF. The CDR3 coding sequence is TGTGCCAGCAGCTTACCCAATCAGGGCTGGGATGAAAAACTGTTTTTT.

This clonotype was detected many times. The V call is TRBV7-2, the J call TRBJ2-5; D may be TRBD2 (6 bases). V was shortened by 3 bases and J by 1 base, with 12 bases between the two germline ends. The CDR3 consists of 15 residues. Looked up from germline, CDR1 is SGHTA and CDR2 is FQGNSA. The CDR3: CASSFLTGVQETQYF. DNA of the CDR3: TGTGCCAGCAGCTTTCTAACGGGGGTCCAAGAGACCCAGTACTTC.

The chain recombines TRBV4-3 with TRBJ2-1; a possible D gene is TRBD1 (6 bases). The CDR3 loop spans 19 amino acids. The V end was cut by 0 bases, the J end by 4 bases, with 22 bases between. Germline lookup yields CDR1 LGHNA and CDR2 YSLEER. The CDR3 spells CASSQDGGAASRLYNEQFF. The CDR3, as DNA: TGCGCCAGCAGCCAAGATGGGGGCGCCGCGAGCCGACTATACAATGAGCAGTTCTTC.

This clonotype was seen more than once but under ten times. The gene calls are TRBV28 and TRBJ1-4; 7 bases map to TRBD1. The germline V gene encodes CDR1 MDHEN and CDR2 SYDVKM. With V trimmed by 5 bases and J by 7 bases, 13 bases remained unmatched. This CDR3 region has 16 residues. The chain's CDR3 is CASSGKTGWRSEKLFF. DNA of the CDR3: TGTGCCAGCAGTGGCAAGACAGGGTGGCGAAGTGAAAAACTGTTTTTT. Full variable domain (remainder filled in from reference TRBV28 and TRBJ1-4): DVKVTQSSRYLVKRTGEKVFLECVQDMDHENMFWYRQDPGLGLRLIYFSYDVKMKEKGDIPEGYSVSREKKERFSLILESASTNQTSMYLCASSGKTGWRSEKLFFGSGTQLSVL.

This clonotype was picked up a small number of times. The chain recombines TRBV5-4 with TRBJ2-5; 8 positions agree with TRBD2. V shed 1 base and J 5 bases; nucleotides not matched to a gene: 7. The CDR3 consists of 15 residues. The germline V gene has CDR1 SGHNT and CDR2 YYREEE (reference sequence). In DNA, the CDR3 is TGTGCCAGCAGCTTGAAAGCGGGGGCGTTGGAGACCCAGTACTTC. Translated, it gives CASSLKAGALETQYF.

V gene TRBV29-1 combines with J gene TRBJ1-1; no clear D. The CDR3 length is 13 residues. CDR1 SQVTM and CDR2 ANQGSEA come from the germline V gene. The V gene lost 6 bases and the J gene lost 0 bases, with 11 bases spanning the gap. Here the CDR3 reads CSVRRAMNTEAFF. The CDR3, as DNA: TGCAGCGTCCGGAGGGCCATGAACACTGAAGCTTTCTTT.

The V call is TRBV11-2, the J call TRBJ2-7, with TRBD2 matching 7 bases. V shed 5 bases and J 3 bases; nucleotides not matched to a gene: 16. CDR3 length equals 17 residues. Germline assignment: CDR1 SGHAT and CDR2 FQNNGV. The CDR3 coding sequence is TGTGCCAGCAGCCTAAGTTGGGGCGGGCCGGGGGGCTACGAGCAGTACTTC. It yields the protein CASSLSWGGPGGYEQYF.

V is TRBV12-3 or TRBV12-4 and J is TRBJ2-7; D gene uncertain. V was pared by 5 bases and J by 2 bases, with 10 bases between. The CDR3 consists of 13 residues. CDR3 in amino acids: CASSRTFTYEQYF. The CDR3 region has the DNA TGTGCCAGCAGTCGTACTTTTACCTACGAGCAGTACTTC.

The table lists this clonotype with a few counts. The CDR3 DNA sequence: TGTGCCAGCAGCTTAGGGGTCCAACAGCCCCAGCATTTT. Amino acid sequence: CASSLGVQQPQHF. V gene TRBV7-8 combines with J gene TRBJ1-5; no clear D. V shed 1 base and J shed 7 bases, with 8 bases lying between them. This CDR3 region has 13 residues. Germline V gene data show CDR1 as SGHVS and CDR2 as FQNEAQ.

This clonotype was picked up a small number of times. The CDR3 region has the DNA TGTGCCAGCAGCTTAGTCCAACCGAACACTGAAGCTTTCTTT. Amino acids: CASSLVQPNTEAFF. V usage is TRBV7-6 and J usage is TRBJ1-1; unclear D gene. This CDR3 has 14 amino acids. V was cut by 1 base and J by 1 base, with 7 bases left in between. Germline V gene sequence: CDR1 SGHVS, CDR2 FNYEAQ.

The chain has TRBV20-1 and TRBJ2-1, with no clear D. Trimming stripped 1 base from V and 9 bases from J, with 22 bases between. This CDR3 is 16 amino acids long. Germline V gives CDR1 DFQATT, CDR2 SNEGSKA (reference sequence). CDR3 sequence (DNA): TGCAGTGCTAGAGTCCCTGTTCCAGGACCAACCCCTGAGCAGTTCTTC. Protein: CSARVPVPGPTPEQFF.

This sequence joins TRBV2 and TRBJ1-1; unclear D gene. The V end lost 7 bases, the J end lost 3 bases, and 9 bases lay between the germline ends. The CDR3 length is 12 residues. CDR1 and CDR2 (germline): SNHLY, FYNNEI. The CDR3: CASTGEDTEAFF. CDR3 nucleotides: TGTGCCAGCACGGGCGAGGACACTGAAGCTTTCTTT.

The chain links TRBV11-3 to TRBJ2-3; no definite D call. With 3 bases removed from V and 5 bases from J, the gap between germline ends came to 12 bases. The germline gives CDR1 SGHNT, CDR2 YENEEA. The CDR3 is 14 amino acids. CDR3 protein: CASSFRSLGDTQYF. The CDR3 DNA is TGTGCCAGCAGCTTTCGCAGCCTGGGAGATACGCAGTATTTT. Together with reference TRBV11-3 and TRBJ2-3, the CDR3 gives the full variable domain: EAGVVQSPRYKIIEKKQPVAFWCNPISGHNTLYWYLQNLGQGPELLIRYENEEAVDDSQLPKDRFSAERLKGVDSTLKIQPAELGDSAVYLCASSFRSLGDTQYFGPGTRLTVL.